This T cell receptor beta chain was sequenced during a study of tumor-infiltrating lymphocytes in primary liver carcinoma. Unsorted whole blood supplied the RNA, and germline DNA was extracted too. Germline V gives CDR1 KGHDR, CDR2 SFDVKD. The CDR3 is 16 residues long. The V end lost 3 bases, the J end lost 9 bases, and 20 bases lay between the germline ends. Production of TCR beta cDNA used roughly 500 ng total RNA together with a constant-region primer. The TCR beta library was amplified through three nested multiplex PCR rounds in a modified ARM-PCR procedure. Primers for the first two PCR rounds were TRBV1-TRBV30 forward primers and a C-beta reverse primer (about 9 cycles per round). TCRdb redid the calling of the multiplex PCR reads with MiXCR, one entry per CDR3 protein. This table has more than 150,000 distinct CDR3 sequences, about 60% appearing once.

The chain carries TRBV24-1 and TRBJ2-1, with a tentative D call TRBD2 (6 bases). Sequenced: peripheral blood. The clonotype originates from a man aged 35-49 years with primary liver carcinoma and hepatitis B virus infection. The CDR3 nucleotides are TGTGCCACCAGTGATCCGGGACTGGATTCTTCGGGTGAGCAGTTCTTC. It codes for CATSDPGLDSSGEQFF.